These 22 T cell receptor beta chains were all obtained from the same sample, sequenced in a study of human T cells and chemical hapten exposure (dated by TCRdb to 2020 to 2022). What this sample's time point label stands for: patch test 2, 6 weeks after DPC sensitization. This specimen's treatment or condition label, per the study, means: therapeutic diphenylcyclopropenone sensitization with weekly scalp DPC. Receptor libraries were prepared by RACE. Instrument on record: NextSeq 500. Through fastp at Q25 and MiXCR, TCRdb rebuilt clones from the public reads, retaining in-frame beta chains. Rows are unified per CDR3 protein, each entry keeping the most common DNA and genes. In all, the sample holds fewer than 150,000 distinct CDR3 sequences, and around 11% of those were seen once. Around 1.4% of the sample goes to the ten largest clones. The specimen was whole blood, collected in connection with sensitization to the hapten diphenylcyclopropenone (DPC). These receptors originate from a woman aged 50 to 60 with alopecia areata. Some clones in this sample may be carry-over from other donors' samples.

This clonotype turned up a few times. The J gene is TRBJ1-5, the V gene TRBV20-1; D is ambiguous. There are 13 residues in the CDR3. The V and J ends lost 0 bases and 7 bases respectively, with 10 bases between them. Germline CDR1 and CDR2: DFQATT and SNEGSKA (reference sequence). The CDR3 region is CSARDPRPQPQHF. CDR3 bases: TGCAGTGCTAGAGATCCCAGGCCCCAGCCCCAGCATTTT.

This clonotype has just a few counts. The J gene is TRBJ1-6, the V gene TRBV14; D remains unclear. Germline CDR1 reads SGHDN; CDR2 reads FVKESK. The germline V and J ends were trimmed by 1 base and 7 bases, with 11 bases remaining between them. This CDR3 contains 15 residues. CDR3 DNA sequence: TGTGCCAGCAGCCAAGCCCTTGCGGGGAATTCACCCCTCCACTTT. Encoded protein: CASSQALAGNSPLHF. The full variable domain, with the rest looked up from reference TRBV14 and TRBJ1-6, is EAGVTQFPSHSVIEKGQTVTLRCDPISGHDNLYWYRRVMGKEIKFLLHFVKESKQDESGMPNNRFLAERTGGTYSTLKVQPAELEDSGVYFCASSQALAGNSPLHFGNGTRLTVT.

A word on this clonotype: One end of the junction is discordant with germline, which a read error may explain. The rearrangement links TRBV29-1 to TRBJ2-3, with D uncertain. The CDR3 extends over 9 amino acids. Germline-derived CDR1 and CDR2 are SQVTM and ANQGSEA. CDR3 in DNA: TGCAGCGTTGAAGCCCAGCCTGGTTTT. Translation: CSVEAQPGF.

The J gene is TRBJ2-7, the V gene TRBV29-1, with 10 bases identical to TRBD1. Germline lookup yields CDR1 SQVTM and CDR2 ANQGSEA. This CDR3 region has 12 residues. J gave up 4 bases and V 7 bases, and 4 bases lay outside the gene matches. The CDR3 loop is CSAGQGVYEQYF. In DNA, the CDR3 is TGCAGCGCTGGACAGGGGGTATACGAGCAGTACTTC.

CDR3 in amino acids: CSARDGTSGRKTQYF. CDR3 nucleotides: TGCAGTGCTAGAGATGGAACTAGCGGGAGGAAGACCCAGTACTTC. The chain employs TRBV20-1 and TRBJ2-5; 12 nucleotides match TRBD2. The V segment lost 0 bases and the J segment 6 bases; nucleotides outside the gene matches: 5. The CDR3 is 15 residues long. Germline lookup yields CDR1 DFQATT and CDR2 SNEGSKA (reference sequence).

The CDR3 is CSARTPPAGGNEQFF. CDR3 DNA: TGCAGTGCTAGAACCCCCCCAGCGGGCGGGAATGAGCAGTTCTTC. The chain is built from TRBV20-1 and TRBJ2-1; tentatively, D is TRBD2 (6 bases). CDR1 is DFQATT and CDR2 is SNEGSKA in the germline V gene (reference sequence). V gave up 2 bases and J gave up 7 bases, with 18 bases separating them. This CDR3 region has 15 residues.

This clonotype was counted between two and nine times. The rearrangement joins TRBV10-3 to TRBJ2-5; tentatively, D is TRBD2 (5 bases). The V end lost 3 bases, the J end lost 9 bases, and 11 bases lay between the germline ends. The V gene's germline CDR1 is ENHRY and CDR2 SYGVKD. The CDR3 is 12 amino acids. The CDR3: CAISDSGGPQYF. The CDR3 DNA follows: TGTGCCATCAGTGACTCCGGAGGCCCCCAGTACTTC.

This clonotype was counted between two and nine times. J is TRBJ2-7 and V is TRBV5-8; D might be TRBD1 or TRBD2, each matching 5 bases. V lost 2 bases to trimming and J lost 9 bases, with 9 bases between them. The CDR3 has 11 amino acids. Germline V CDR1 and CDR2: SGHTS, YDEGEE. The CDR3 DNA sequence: TGTGCCAGCAGCTTTACCGGGGCGCAGTACTTC. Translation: CASSFTGAQYF.

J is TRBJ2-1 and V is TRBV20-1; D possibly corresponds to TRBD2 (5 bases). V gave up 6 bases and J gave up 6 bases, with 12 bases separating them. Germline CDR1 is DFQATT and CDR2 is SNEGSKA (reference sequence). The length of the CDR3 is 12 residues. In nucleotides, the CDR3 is TGCAGTGCCCTGAGCGGAGCCAATGAGCAGTTCTTC. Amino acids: CSALSGANEQFF.

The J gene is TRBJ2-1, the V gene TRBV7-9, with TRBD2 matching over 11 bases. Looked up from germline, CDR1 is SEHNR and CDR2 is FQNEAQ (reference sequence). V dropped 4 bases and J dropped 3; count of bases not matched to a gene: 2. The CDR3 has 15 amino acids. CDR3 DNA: TGTGCCAGCAGCTCTAGCGGGAGGAGCTACAATGAGCAGTTCTTC. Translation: CASSSSGRSYNEQFF. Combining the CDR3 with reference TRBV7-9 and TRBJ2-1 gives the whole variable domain DTGVSQNPRHKITKRGQNVTFRCDPISEHNRLYWYRQTLGQGPEFLTYFQNEAQLEKSRLLSDRFSAERPKGSFSTLEIQRTEQGDSAMYLCASSSSGRSYNEQFFGPGTRLTVL.

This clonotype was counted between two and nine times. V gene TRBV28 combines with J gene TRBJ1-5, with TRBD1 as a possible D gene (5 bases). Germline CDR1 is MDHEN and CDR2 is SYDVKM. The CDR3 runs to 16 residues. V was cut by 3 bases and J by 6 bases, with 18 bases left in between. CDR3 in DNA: TGTGCCAGCAGTTTCAGTTCCAGGGCGGGAGGTCAGCCCCAGCATTTT. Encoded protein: CASSFSSRAGGQPQHF.

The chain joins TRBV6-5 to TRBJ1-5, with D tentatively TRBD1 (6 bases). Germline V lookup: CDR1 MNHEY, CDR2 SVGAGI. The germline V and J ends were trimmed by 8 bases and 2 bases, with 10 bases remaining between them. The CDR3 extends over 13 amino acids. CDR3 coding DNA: TGTGCCAGCGGGAAGGGGGGCAATCAGCCCCAGCATTTT. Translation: CASGKGGNQPQHF.

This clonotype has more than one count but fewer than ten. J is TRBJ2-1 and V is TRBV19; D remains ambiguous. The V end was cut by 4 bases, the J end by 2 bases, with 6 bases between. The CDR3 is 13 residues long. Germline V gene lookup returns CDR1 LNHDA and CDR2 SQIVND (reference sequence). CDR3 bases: TGTGCCAGTAGTAATACCGCCTACAATGAGCAGTTCTTC. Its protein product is CASSNTAYNEQFF.

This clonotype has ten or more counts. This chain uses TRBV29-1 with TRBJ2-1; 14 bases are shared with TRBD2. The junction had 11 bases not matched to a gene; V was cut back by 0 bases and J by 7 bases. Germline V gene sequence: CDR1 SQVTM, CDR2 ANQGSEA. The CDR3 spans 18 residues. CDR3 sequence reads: CSVEDRGTSGRSVNEQFF. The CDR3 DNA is TGCAGCGTTGAAGATCGTGGGACTAGCGGGAGATCAGTAAATGAGCAGTTCTTC.

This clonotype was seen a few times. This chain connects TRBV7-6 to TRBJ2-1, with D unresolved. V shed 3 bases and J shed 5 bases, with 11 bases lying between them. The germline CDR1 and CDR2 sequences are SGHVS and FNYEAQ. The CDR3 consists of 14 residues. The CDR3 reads CASSFTNSHNEQFF. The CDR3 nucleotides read TGTGCCAGCAGCTTTACCAACAGTCACAATGAGCAGTTCTTC.

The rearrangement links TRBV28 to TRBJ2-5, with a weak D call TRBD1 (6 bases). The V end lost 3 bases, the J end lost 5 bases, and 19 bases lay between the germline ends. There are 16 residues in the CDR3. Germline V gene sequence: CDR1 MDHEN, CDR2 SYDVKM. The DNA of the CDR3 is TGTGCCAGCAGTTTTGTTCAGGGGCCAGGATATGAGACCCAGTACTTC. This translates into CASSFVQGPGYETQYF.

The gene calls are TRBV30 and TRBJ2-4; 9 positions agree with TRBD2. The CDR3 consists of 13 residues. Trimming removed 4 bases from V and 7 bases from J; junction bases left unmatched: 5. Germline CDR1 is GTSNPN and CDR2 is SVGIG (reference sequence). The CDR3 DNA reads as TGTGCCTGGAATCCTGGGACTAGCAACATTCAGTACTTC. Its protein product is CAWNPGTSNIQYF.

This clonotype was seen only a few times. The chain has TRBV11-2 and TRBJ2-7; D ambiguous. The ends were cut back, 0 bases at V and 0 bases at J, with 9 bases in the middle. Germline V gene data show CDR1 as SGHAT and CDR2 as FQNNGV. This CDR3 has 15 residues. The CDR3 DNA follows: TGTGCCAGCAGCTTAGACTCTTCTTACTCCTACGAGCAGTACTTC. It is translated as CASSLDSSYSYEQYF.

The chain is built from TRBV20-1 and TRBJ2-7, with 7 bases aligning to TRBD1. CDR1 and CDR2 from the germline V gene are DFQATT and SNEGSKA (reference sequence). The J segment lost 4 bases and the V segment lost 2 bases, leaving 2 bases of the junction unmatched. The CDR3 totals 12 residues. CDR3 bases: TGCAGTGCTAGACAGGGGGTGTACGAGCAGTACTTC. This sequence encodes CSARQGVYEQYF.

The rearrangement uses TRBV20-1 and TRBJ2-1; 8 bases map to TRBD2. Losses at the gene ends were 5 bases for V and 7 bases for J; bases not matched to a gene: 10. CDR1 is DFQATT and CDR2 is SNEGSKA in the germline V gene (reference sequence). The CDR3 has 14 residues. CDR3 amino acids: CSALREGSSNEQFF. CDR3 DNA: TGCAGTGCTCTACGGGAGGGCTCCTCAAATGAGCAGTTCTTC.

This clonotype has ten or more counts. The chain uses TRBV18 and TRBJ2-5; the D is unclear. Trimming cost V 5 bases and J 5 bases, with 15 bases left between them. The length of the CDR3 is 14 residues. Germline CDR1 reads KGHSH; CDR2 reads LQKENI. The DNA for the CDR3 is TGTGCCAGCTCATCGACTCGTGGCGAGGAGACCCAGTACTTC. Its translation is CASSSTRGEETQYF. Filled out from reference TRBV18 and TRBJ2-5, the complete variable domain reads NAGVMQNPRHLVRRRGQEARLRCSPMKGHSHVYWYRQLPEEGLKFMVYLQKENIIDESGMPKERFSAEFPKEGPSILRIQQVVRGDSAAYFCASSSTRGEETQYFGPGTRLLVL.

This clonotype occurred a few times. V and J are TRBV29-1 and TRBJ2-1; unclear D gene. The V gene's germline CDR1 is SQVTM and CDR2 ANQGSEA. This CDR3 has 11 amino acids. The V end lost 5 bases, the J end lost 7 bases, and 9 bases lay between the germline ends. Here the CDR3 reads CSVLTGNEQFF. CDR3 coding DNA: TGCAGCGTTCTAACGGGTAATGAGCAGTTCTTC.